The 2 T cell receptor beta chains given below trace back to one sample, sequenced in a study of CD4+ T cells in melanoma. Libraries were prepared by immunoSEQ multiplex PCR; TCRdb keeps only in-frame clonotypes and omits some of them. The table shows about 50,000 clones, with approximately 89% occurring only once. The sample was peripheral blood. The receptors here all came from a human donor with melanoma.

This chain joins TRBV7-9 and TRBJ2-7; possibly TRBD1 for D (5 bases). The length of the CDR3 is 14 residues. Per the germline V gene, CDR1 is SEHNR and CDR2 is FQNEAQ (reference sequence). V was pared by 0 bases and J by 3 bases, with 9 bases between. CDR3 nucleotide sequence: TGTGCCAGCAGCTTAGCAGGCAGGGACTACGAGCAGTACTTC. Encoded protein: CASSLAGRDYEQYF.

The chain uses TRBV5-6 and TRBJ2-7; D not certain. The CDR3 runs 16 residues. The germline V gene has CDR1 SGHDT and CDR2 YYEEEE. V gave up 4 bases and J gave up 4 bases, with 21 bases separating them. Written as DNA, the CDR3 is TGTGCCAGCAGCACCACATCCTCGGGTAATGTGTACGAGCAGTACTTC. This codes for CASSTTSSGNVYEQYF.